The 22 T cell receptor beta chains presented below share a single source sample, sequenced in a study of regulatory T cells in long-lasting Graves disease. Time point: newly diagnosed GD, antithyroid drugs for less than 3 months. Researchers made the TCR library from RNA that was extracted from PBMCs. Arm-PCR of CDR3 regions with iRepertoire HTBI primers generated TCR beta libraries. TCRdb re-called the multiplex PCR reads through MiXCR, storing one row per CDR3 protein. Here the sample spans about 450,000 distinct CDR3 sequences, approximately 14% being singletons. In addition, the sample was reused for a study of T cells in Graves' hyperthyroidism and ophthalmopathy.

The starting material was peripheral blood mononuclear cells (PBMCs), obtained at new diagnosis, from a patient treated with antithyroid drugs. The receptors were gathered from a woman between 45 and 65 years old with Graves disease.

This clonotype has ten or more counts. The chain is built from TRBV5-5 and TRBJ2-5; 8 bases are shared with TRBD2. CDR3 size: 17 residues. The V and J ends lost 1 base and 5 bases, in that order; junction bases with no gene match: 13. Germline assignment: CDR1 SGHKS and CDR2 YYEKEE (reference sequence). As DNA, the CDR3 is TGTGCCAGCAGCTTGTGGTGGACGGGGGGGAATTGGGAGACCCAGTACTTC. This translates into CASSLWWTGGNWETQYF.

The chain joins TRBV7-3 to TRBJ2-1; D is perhaps TRBD1 (6 bases). The length of the CDR3 is 14 residues. Germline CDR1 is SGHTA and CDR2 is FQGTGA. The V and J ends lost 2 bases and 7 bases respectively, with 12 bases between them. CDR3 DNA: TGTGCCAGCAGCTTAGCAGGGGCCACTAATGAGCAGTTCTTC. As protein: CASSLAGATNEQFF.

The chain is built from TRBV28 and TRBJ2-7; no firm D call. Germline V gene lookup returns CDR1 MDHEN and CDR2 SYDVKM. CDR3 size: 12 residues. The germline V and J ends were trimmed by 5 bases and 9 bases, with 14 bases remaining between them. CDR3 nucleotides: TGTGCCAGCAGTCCAAGCCCCCAAGGGCAGTACTTC. This sequence encodes CASSPSPQGQYF. Using reference TRBV28 and TRBJ2-7 for the parts outside the CDR3, the full variable domain is DVKVTQSSRYLVKRTGEKVFLECVQDMDHENMFWYRQDPGLGLRLIYFSYDVKMKEKGDIPEGYSVSREKKERFSLILESASTNQTSMYLCASSPSPQGQYFGPGTRLTVT.

The sample holds a few counts of this clonotype. The rearrangement uses TRBV5-1 and TRBJ2-3; the D gene could be TRBD1 or TRBD2 (5 bases each). Per germline, CDR1 SGHRS and CDR2 YFSETQ. The CDR3 contains 13 residues. V was cut by 5 bases and J by 5 bases, with 12 bases left in between. CDR3 sequence (DNA): TGCGCCAGCAGAGTGGGGGATAAAGATACGCAGTATTTT. Its protein is CASRVGDKDTQYF.

This clonotype was seen repeatedly, ten times or more. The chain has TRBV6-1 and TRBJ2-7; TRBD1 aligns across 8 bases. The junction had 11 bases not matched to a gene; V was cut back by 6 bases and J by 1 base. Germline V lookup: CDR1 MNHNS, CDR2 SASEGT. The CDR3 runs to 16 residues. The DNA of the CDR3 is TGTGCCAGCAGGTCCTCAGGCGGGACAGGATCCTACGAGCAGTACTTC. Its translation: CASRSSGGTGSYEQYF.

Ten or more counts support this clonotype. The gene calls are TRBV28 and TRBJ1-4; a weak D match, TRBD1 (5 bases). V lost 4 bases, J lost 4 bases, and 13 bases lay in between. There are 15 residues in the CDR3. Germline V gene data show CDR1 as MDHEN and CDR2 as SYDVKM. The DNA for the CDR3 is TGTGCCAGCAGTTATTCGGGACCGGTTAATGAAAAACTGTTTTTT. This translates into CASSYSGPVNEKLFF.

V is TRBV4-2 and J is TRBJ2-1, with 9 bases that match TRBD2. The J segment lost 6 bases and the V segment lost 2 bases, leaving 8 bases of the junction unmatched. The germline V gene has CDR1 LGHNA and CDR2 YNFKEQ. The CDR3 runs to 16 residues. The CDR3 here is CASSQLGTSPLNEQFF. The CDR3 bases are TGTGCCAGCAGCCAATTAGGGACTAGCCCCCTCAATGAGCAGTTCTTC.

This clonotype was detected once. V usage is TRBV3-1 and J usage is TRBJ2-5; 10 positions match TRBD2. The CDR3 has 15 amino acids. The trim removed 1 base at V and 4 bases at J, leaving 3 bases unmatched. Germline-derived CDR1 and CDR2 are LGHDT and YNNKEL (reference sequence). The CDR3 coding sequence is TGTGCCAGCAGCCAAGCACGACTAGCGGGAGAGACCCAGTACTTC. Its protein is CASSQARLAGETQYF.

J is TRBJ1-2 and V is TRBV20-1; D not resolved. V lost 0 bases and J 4 bases, leaving 18 bases between the germline ends. This CDR3 comprises 16 residues. Germline V gene sequence: CDR1 DFQATT, CDR2 SNEGSKA (reference sequence). This CDR3 reads CSARDRQMRALYGYTF. The CDR3 coding sequence is TGCAGTGCTAGAGATAGGCAGATGAGGGCCCTCTATGGCTACACCTTC.

The chain joins TRBV19 to TRBJ1-5; D not certain. There are 15 residues in the CDR3. CDR1 and CDR2 (germline): LNHDA, SQIVND (reference sequence). Trimming took off 5 bases at V and 4 bases at J, with 15 bases between the two ends. Here the CDR3 reads CASSFVDFVNQPQHF. Written as DNA, the CDR3 is TGTGCCAGTAGTTTTGTGGATTTCGTGAATCAGCCCCAGCATTTT.

This clonotype has more than one count but fewer than ten. The chain uses TRBV10-3 and TRBJ1-3; perhaps TRBD1 as D (6 bases). The CDR3 sequence is 15 residues long. V lost 3 bases and J lost 0, with 9 bases in between. Per germline, CDR1 ENHRY and CDR2 SYGVKD. CDR3 nucleotide sequence: TGTGCCATCAGTGACGGGACACTCTCTGGAAACACCATATATTTT. Residues: CAISDGTLSGNTIYF.

This clonotype was recorded many times. The chain joins TRBV2 to TRBJ2-7; a weak D match, TRBD2 (6 bases). Germline CDR1 SNHLY, CDR2 FYNNEI. This CDR3 spans 18 amino acids. Trimming took 1 base from V and 2 from J, leaving 21 bases between them. CDR3 amino acids: CASSEGHWRARGTYEQYF. Written as DNA, the CDR3 is TGTGCCAGCAGTGAAGGTCATTGGCGGGCCCGGGGGACCTACGAGCAGTACTTC.

Remarks on this clonotype: The CDR3 end shows no conserved phenylalanine or tryptophan, and so a read error is likely. The rearrangement uses TRBV5-1 and TRBJ2-1; 9 positions match TRBD2. J lost 12 bases, V lost 4 bases, and 8 bases had no gene match. The CDR3 has 13 residues. Germline V gene data show CDR1 as SGHRS and CDR2 as YFSETQ. The CDR3 DNA reads as TGCGCCAGCAGCGGCCTAGCGGGATCATTGCAGTTCCTC. This encodes CASSGLAGSLQFL.

This clonotype was seen once. The V and J genes are TRBV9 and TRBJ2-6; D remains ambiguous. V lost 0 bases and J 0 bases, leaving 7 bases between the germline ends. Germline values: CDR1 SGDLS, CDR2 YYNGEE. CDR3 length: 16 residues. CDR3 in DNA: TGTGCCAGCAGCGTAGGTTGGAACTCTGGGGCCAACGTCCTGACTTTC. Protein sequence: CASSVGWNSGANVLTF.

This clonotype turned up a few times. This sequence joins TRBV29-1 and TRBJ1-5, with 7 nucleotides matching TRBD1. V was clipped by 6 bases and J by 2 bases; unmatched bases: 7. The germline V gene has CDR1 SQVTM and CDR2 ANQGSEA. The CDR3 has 14 amino acids. For the CDR3, the DNA is TGCAGCGTAGACTACAGGGGTGGCAATCAGCCCCAGCATTTT. It specifies CSVDYRGGNQPQHF.

The chain has TRBV9 and TRBJ1-6; D not resolved. The germline CDR1 and CDR2 sequences are SGDLS and YYNGEE. Deletions cut 3 bases from V and 5 bases from J, with 12 bases between. The CDR3 loop spans 15 amino acids. For the CDR3, the DNA is TGTGCCAGCAGCGCGGACGCCCGGGATAATTCACCCCTCCACTTT. Amino acids: CASSADARDNSPLHF.

This clonotype occurred many times. The chain couples TRBV12-3 or TRBV12-4 to TRBJ2-1; 8 bases map to TRBD1. J lost 4 bases, V lost 6 bases, and 8 bases had no gene match. The CDR3 is made up of 15 amino acids. The CDR3 nucleotides are TGTGCCAGCAGCACCCTCCAGGGGGCTTACAATGAGCAGTTCTTC. Its translation is CASSTLQGAYNEQFF.

This clonotype was found a few times. Just one base apart from a much larger clone, this may be a read error. The chain employs TRBV5-1 and TRBJ2-1, with 10 bases that match TRBD2. Germline CDR1 and CDR2: SGHRS and YFSETQ. This CDR3 spans 15 amino acids. J gave up 7 bases and V 0 bases, and 4 bases lay outside the gene matches. CDR3 amino acids: CASSLVASGGNEQFF. The CDR3 nucleotides are TGCGCCAGCAGCTTGGTGGCTAGCGGGGGAAATGAGCAGTTCTTC.

This clonotype has just a few counts. The chain recombines TRBV10-1 with TRBJ2-1, with D tentatively TRBD1 or TRBD2 (5 bases each). Trimming left V 6 bases short and J 10 bases short, with 19 bases between. CDR1 is WNHNN, CDR2 SYGVQD, per germline (reference sequence). CDR3 length equals 14 residues. The CDR3 is CASRGDVRSGEQFF. Written as DNA, the CDR3 is TGCGCCAGCAGGGGGGACGTACGCTCTGGGGAGCAGTTCTTC.

This sequence joins TRBV30 and TRBJ2-5, with D unresolved. The CDR3 consists of 13 residues. Per the germline V gene, CDR1 is GTSNPN and CDR2 is SVGIG (reference sequence). CDR3 region: CAAATLQGETQYF. Written as DNA, the CDR3 is TGTGCTGCGGCGACCCTCCAAGGGGAGACCCAGTACTTC.

In the case of this clonotype: One base away lies a much larger clone, so this may be a sequencing read error. This chain joins TRBV7-8 and TRBJ2-5; D is uncertain. This CDR3 is built from 12 residues. Germline V gives CDR1 SGHVS, CDR2 FQNEAQ. The V end was cut by 5 bases, the J end by 6 bases, with 10 bases between. CDR3 protein: CASSQQRQTQYF. Here the CDR3 DNA reads TGTGCCAGCAGCCAACAGAGGCAGACCCAGTACTTC.

In DNA form, the CDR3 reads TGTGCCTGGAGTCAGGGGGCCAAAAACATTCAGTACTTC. This codes for CAWSQGAKNIQYF. This sequence joins TRBV30 and TRBJ2-4, with D possibly matching TRBD1 (6 bases). V was clipped by 2 bases and J by 1 base, with 6 bases between them. The CDR3 contains 13 residues. Germline CDR1 is GTSNPN and CDR2 is SVGIG (reference sequence).